The 12 T cell receptor beta chains in this list originate from one sample, sequenced in a study of blood T cell repertoires in COVID-19. TCRdb's copy holds only in-frame clones and misses some; the assay was immunoSEQ multiplex PCR. The table shows about 170,000 clones, with 85% to 90% occurring only once. Sequenced input: peripheral blood. The origin of the receptors is a man aged 18 to 30 with active or convalescent COVID-19.

V and J are TRBV7-6 and TRBJ1-1; no clear D gene. V lost 5 bases to trimming and J lost 1 base, with 14 bases between them. The CDR3 has 15 amino acids. Germline assignment: CDR1 SGHVS and CDR2 FNYEAQ. CDR3 amino acids: CASSPTAAGNTEAFF. CDR3 nucleotides: TGTGCCAGCAGCCCGACTGCGGCCGGGAACACTGAAGCTTTCTTT.

The chain employs TRBV29-1 and TRBJ2-1; 12 bases align to TRBD2. The CDR3 loop spans 17 amino acids. V shed 8 bases, J shed 3 bases, and the junction held 14 bases outside the gene matches. Germline lookup yields CDR1 SQVTM and CDR2 ANQGSEA. The CDR3 DNA reads TGCAGCCAGGGCGGGGCTAGCGGGAGGGGGAACTACAATGAGCAGTTCTTC. This sequence encodes CSQGGASGRGNYNEQFF.

The chain carries TRBV28 and TRBJ2-1, with D hard to call. Germline V lookup: CDR1 MDHEN, CDR2 SYDVKM. The V end was cut by 5 bases, the J end by 0 bases, with 14 bases between. CDR3 length: 16 amino acids. CDR3: CASSPNLLGSYNEQFF. The CDR3 region has the DNA TGTGCCAGCAGTCCCAATCTCCTCGGCTCCTACAATGAGCAGTTCTTC.

This rearrangement joins TRBV29-1 to TRBJ2-1; 11 nucleotides line up with TRBD2. The CDR3 is 13 amino acids. CDR1 SQVTM and CDR2 ANQGSEA come from the germline V gene. After removal of 4 bases from V and 8 bases from J, the junction contained 4 bases not matched to a gene. CDR3 sequence reads: CSVALAGVYEQFF. The CDR3 coding sequence is TGCAGCGTTGCACTAGCGGGAGTATATGAGCAGTTCTTC.

The DNA of the CDR3 is TGTGCCAGCAGCCAAGATACACGTCCAGGCGAGCAGTACTTC. Translated: CASSQDTRPGEQYF. This chain uses TRBV3-1 (or the pseudogene TRBV3-2) with TRBJ2-7; no clear D gene. In germline, CDR1 is LGHDT, CDR2 YNNKEL (reference sequence). This CDR3 is built from 14 residues. Between the trimmed V and J ends, which lost 0 bases and 6 bases, there was a span of 12 bases.

This sequence joins TRBV11-3 and TRBJ1-2; 11 nucleotides match TRBD1. V lost 0 bases, J lost 5 bases, and 5 bases stayed unmatched. CDR3 size: 16 residues. Germline lookup yields CDR1 SGHNT and CDR2 YENEEA. The CDR3 DNA follows: TGTGCCAGCAGCTTAGATGGGACAGGGGGAGGATATGGCTACACCTTC. Translated: CASSLDGTGGGYGYTF. Variable domain in full (rest from reference TRBV11-3 and TRBJ1-2): EAGVVQSPRYKIIEKKQPVAFWCNPISGHNTLYWYLQNLGQGPELLIRYENEEAVDDSQLPKDRFSAERLKGVDSTLKIQPAELGDSAVYLCASSLDGTGGGYGYTFGSGTRLTVV.

V usage is TRBV2 and J usage is TRBJ2-2, with a tentative D call TRBD1 (5 bases). Between the trimmed V and J ends, which lost 7 bases and 3 bases, there was a span of 15 bases. CDR1 is SNHLY and CDR2 is FYNNEI in the germline V gene. CDR3 length: 15 amino acids. CDR3 coding DNA: TGTGCCAGCAATCAGTACAGGACGGACACCGGGGAGCTGTTTTTT. This codes for CASNQYRTDTGELFF.

V is TRBV10-2 and J is TRBJ1-3; tentative D call: TRBD1 (5 bases). Germline V gene data show CDR1 as WSHSY and CDR2 as SAAADI. The CDR3 consists of 14 residues. Trimming took off 5 bases at V and 4 bases at J, with 12 bases between the two ends. This CDR3 reads CASSSFDSGNTIYF. In DNA form, the CDR3 reads TGCGCCAGCAGTTCCTTCGACAGCGGAAACACCATATATTTT.

The CDR3 reads CARGKTRRETGSYNEQFF. The CDR3, as DNA: TGTGCCAGGGGCAAGACACGGCGGGAGACGGGGTCTTACAATGAGCAGTTCTTC. The V and J genes are TRBV7-3 and TRBJ2-1; 7 positions match TRBD2. The CDR3 loop spans 18 amino acids. Germline trimming cut 9 bases from V and 4 bases from J; bases unmatched to any gene: 21. Germline V gene lookup returns CDR1 SGHTA and CDR2 FQGTGA.

This chain links TRBV7-6 with TRBJ1-6; D might be TRBD1 (5 bases). The CDR3 sequence is 16 residues long. Germline CDR1 reads SGHVS; CDR2 reads FNYEAQ. The germline V and J ends were trimmed by 5 bases and 3 bases, with 14 bases remaining between them. This CDR3 is CASSVDRADYNSPLHF. In nucleotides, the CDR3 is TGTGCCAGCAGCGTCGACAGAGCTGACTATAATTCACCCCTCCACTTT.

The V and J genes are TRBV29-1 and TRBJ2-1; no reliable D call. This CDR3 is 12 amino acids long. V was clipped by 1 base and J by 7 bases, with 8 bases between them. Germline V CDR1 and CDR2: SQVTM, ANQGSEA. CDR3 in DNA: TGCAGCGTTGAAGCTGCCAGAAATGAGCAGTTCTTC. Protein sequence: CSVEAARNEQFF.

The CDR3 spells CASSPTGNTEAFF. The CDR3 DNA reads TGTGCCAGCAGCCCTACAGGGAACACTGAAGCTTTCTTT. The chain has TRBV13 and TRBJ1-1, with D tentatively TRBD1 (5 bases). Trimming took off 5 bases at V and 1 base at J, with 8 bases between the two ends. The length of the CDR3 is 13 residues. Per the germline V gene, CDR1 is PRHDT and CDR2 is FYEKMQ (reference sequence).